Listed below are T cell receptor beta chains from one sample, sequenced in a study of blood T cell repertoires in COVID-19. Profiling relied on immunoSEQ multiplex PCR, and the TCRdb table lists in-frame clones only, not all of them. This sample yields around 480,000 clones, of which 75% to 90% are seen a single time; around 0.64% belongs to the top ten. The sample was PBMCs or T cells enriched from blood (not recorded which). The origin of the receptors is a young woman who had recovered from COVID-19. CDR3s include the opening cysteine and the closing phenylalanine or tryptophan. The D gene is left open where the match is weak. The size field is filled for only some rows; it gives once, few, many or a size class.

clone size	V gene	J gene	D gene	CDR3 DNA	CDR3 protein
NA	TRBV5-4	TRBJ1-4	TRBD1	TGTGCCAGCAGCTTGCCGGGACAGGGAGGCGAAAAACTGTTTTTT	CASSLPGQGGEKLFF
NA	TRBV28	TRBJ1-1	NA	TGTGCCTGGACCTCAGGGGAGAGAGGGAACACTGAAGCTTTCTTT	CAWTSGERGNTEAFF
NA	TRBV28	TRBJ1-2	NA	TGTGCCAGCTCATCAGGGCGGGGGGGCCTTAAAGGCTACACCTTC	CASSSGRGGLKGYTF
NA	TRBV2	TRBJ2-1	TRBD2	TGTGCCTACGGGAGGGGTCTCAATGAGCAGTTCTTC	CAYGRGLNEQFF
NA	TRBV5-6	TRBJ1-6	NA	TGTGCCAGCAGCCCTGATAGAGGACAGTTGAATTCACCCCTCCACTTT	CASSPDRGQLNSPLHF
NA	TRBV7-8	TRBJ1-1	NA	TGTGCCAGCAGCTTGAGACAGAACACTGAAGCTTTCTTT	CASSLRQNTEAFF
NA	TRBV29-1	TRBJ2-1	NA	TGCAGCGTTGGATTAGCGGATGAGCAGTTCTTC	CSVGLADEQFF
NA	TRBV5-1	TRBJ2-1	TRBD2	TGCGCCAGCAGCTTGGACGGGGGGAACAATGAGCAGTTCTTC	CASSLDGGNNEQFF
NA	TRBV5-1	TRBJ1-2	NA	TGCGCCAGCAGCTTGCGGGGGGCTAACTATGGCTACACCTTC	CASSLRGANYGYTF
few	TRBV4-1	TRBJ1-4	NA	TGCGCCAGCAGCCGAGGGCCCGGGGGTGAAAAACTGTTTTTT	CASSRGPGGEKLFF
NA	TRBV30	TRBJ1-6	NA	TGTGCCTGGAGTTTTGGGACTCGTTTTTCACCCCTCCACTTT	CAWSFGTRFSPLHF
NA	TRBV28	TRBJ2-3	NA	TGTGCCAGCACCCCCCCTGGTCGAGATGCAGATACGCAGTATTTT	CASTPPGRDADTQYF
NA	TRBV3-1/TRBV3-2	TRBJ2-1	NA	TGTGCCAGCAGCCAAGGGCGGAGCAATGAGCAGTTCTTC	CASSQGRSNEQFF
NA	TRBV30	TRBJ1-4	NA	TGTGCCTGGACCCCCGATGGGAGGGCCAGAAAACTGTTTTTT	CAWTPDGRARKLFF
once	TRBV7-9	TRBJ2-1	NA	TGTGCCAGCAGCTCACCCGGGATGAGCTCCTACAATGAGCAGTTCTTC	CASSSPGMSSYNEQFF
NA	TRBV28	TRBJ2-2	NA	TGTGCCAGCAGTACAGGGACCCCCGGGGAGCTGTTTTTT	CASSTGTPGELFF
NA	TRBV6-5	TRBJ2-1	TRBD2	TGTGCCAGCAGGTTAATACGTGGGAGGGACAATGAGCAGTTCTTC	CASRLIRGRDNEQFF
NA	TRBV10-1	TRBJ2-7	TRBD1	TGCGCCACACTCGTTGGGACAGGGGAAATTCCACCCTACGAGCAGTACTTC	CATLVGTGEIPPYEQYF
NA	TRBV20-1	TRBJ2-7	NA	TGCAGTGCTAGTAGAGGGTACGAGCAGTACTTC	CSASRGYEQYF
once	TRBV19	TRBJ1-2	NA	TGTGCCAGTAGTCGCCTTACTATAGACAGGAACTATGGCTACACCTTC	CASSRLTIDRNYGYTF
NA	TRBV5-1	TRBJ1-2	NA	TGCGCCAGCAGCTTGGGTAAAGCCTTCGACTATGGCTACACCTTC	CASSLGKAFDYGYTF
NA	TRBV4-1	TRBJ2-6	NA	TGCGCCAGCAGCCGCACAGCAGGCTCTGGGGCCAACGTCCTGACTTTC	CASSRTAGSGANVLTF
few	TRBV5-6	TRBJ2-7	NA	TGTGCCAGCAGCTTCGGAACAGGAAGCTCCTACGAGCAGTACTTC	CASSFGTGSSYEQYF
NA	TRBV18	TRBJ2-7	TRBD1	TGTGCCAGCTCAATGGACAGGGACGGGCAGTACTTC	CASSMDRDGQYF
NA	TRBV12-3/TRBV12-4	TRBJ1-2	NA	TGTGCCAGCACGTCCACAACAAGCTATGGCTACACCTTC	CASTSTTSYGYTF
NA	TRBV7-2	TRBJ2-3	NA	TGTGCCAGCAGCTTCCGGGACACCAGCACAGATACGCAGTATTTT	CASSFRDTSTDTQYF
NA	TRBV29-1	TRBJ1-2	TRBD1	TGCAGCGTTGACCCTCGCGGACAGGGGGTTGATGGCTACACCTTC	CSVDPRGQGVDGYTF
NA	TRBV5-1	TRBJ2-7	NA	TGCGCCAGCAGCTTGGGTGGCAGGGGGGACGAGCAGTACTTC	CASSLGGRGDEQYF
NA	TRBV29-1	TRBJ2-7	TRBD1	TGCAGCGTTGGGGCAGGGGGCTTCTACGAGCAGTACTTC	CSVGAGGFYEQYF
NA	TRBV5-1	TRBJ1-3	NA	TGCGCCAGCAGCTTAAGCGGGACCCCACATGGAAACACCATATATTTT	CASSLSGTPHGNTIYF
once	TRBV6-5	TRBJ2-1	NA	TGTGCCAGCAGAATCCTCTCCTACAATGAGCAGTTCTTC	CASRILSYNEQFF
NA	TRBV29-1	TRBJ1-1	TRBD1	TGCAGCGCCGGGCAGGGGGCGCATCGCGCTGAAGCTTTCTTT	CSAGQGAHRAEAFF
few	TRBV5-1	TRBJ1-2	TRBD1	TGCGCCAGCAGCTTGGAGAGACAGGGATATGGCTACACCTTC	CASSLERQGYGYTF
NA	TRBV11-2	TRBJ2-2	NA	TGTGCCAGCAGCTTAGAGGGGGGGCTTAACGGGGAGCTGTTTTTT	CASSLEGGLNGELFF
NA	TRBV6-5	TRBJ2-7	TRBD1	TGTGCCACCAAGACAGGGGGCAACGAGCAGTACTTC	CATKTGGNEQYF
NA	TRBV6-1	TRBJ1-5	NA	TGTGCCAGCAGTGAAAGGGGAGGGCGGTCCAATCAGCCCCAGCATTTT	CASSERGGRSNQPQHF
NA	TRBV28	TRBJ1-5	NA	TGTGCCAGCAGTCCCGTTGCTGAGGGCAATCAGCCCCAGCATTTT	CASSPVAEGNQPQHF
NA	TRBV5-1	TRBJ2-1	TRBD2	TGCGCCAGCAGCTTGGATTTAGCGGGGGGTAATGAGCAGTTCTTC	CASSLDLAGGNEQFF
NA	TRBV14	TRBJ2-3	NA	TGTGCCAGCAGCCAAGGCATGGCGGGTTCCCCCACAGATACGCAGTATTTT	CASSQGMAGSPTDTQYF
NA	TRBV18	TRBJ1-6	NA	TGTGCCAGCTCACCAGAAAGGCCAGGACTTAATTCACCCCTCCACTTT	CASSPERPGLNSPLHF
once	TRBV6-5	TRBJ2-4	TRBD2	TGTGCCAGCGCGAACGGGAGGGAAAACATTCAGTACTTC	CASANGRENIQYF
NA	TRBV19	TRBJ2-7	NA	TGTGCCAGTAGTATAAGGGAAGGGGACGAGCAGTACTTC	CASSIREGDEQYF
few	TRBV5-8	TRBJ2-1	NA	TGTGCCAGCAGCCAAGACAGGCCCTATGAGCAGTTCTTC	CASSQDRPYEQFF
NA	TRBV6-5	TRBJ1-1	TRBD1	TGTGCCAGCAGCCCGACAGGGCGGAGCACTGAAGCTTTCTTT	CASSPTGRSTEAFF
NA	TRBV19	TRBJ1-3	NA	TGTGCCAGTAGTACGACAGGACGATCTGGAAACACCATATATTTT	CASSTTGRSGNTIYF
NA	TRBV27	TRBJ2-2	TRBD1	TGTGCCAGCAGCCGAGGACAGGGACTGACCGGGGAGCTGTTTTTT	CASSRGQGLTGELFF
NA	TRBV7-8	TRBJ1-1	NA	TGTGCCAGCAGCCCCACTCGTCAGGTCTTGGCCACTGAAGCTTTCTTT	CASSPTRQVLATEAFF
NA	TRBV7-9	TRBJ1-2	NA	TGTGCCAGCAGCCCAGATGCAGGGGTTTATGGCTACACCTTC	CASSPDAGVYGYTF
NA	TRBV28	TRBJ1-2	TRBD1	TGTGCCAGCAGCCTCTCGCCCGGGACAGGGAACTATGGCTACACCTTC	CASSLSPGTGNYGYTF